In its sample, the clone carrying this TCR beta chain was seen many times. Its antigen is undetermined. The data derive from a study of identical twins. From germline, CDR1 is SGHTA and CDR2 FQGNSA. V was trimmed by 7 bases and J by 2 bases, leaving 15 bases between them. This CDR3 is 14 amino acids long. Findings and caveats of the study: In monozygotic twins, models underestimated the sharing of out-of-frame TCR alpha. Twins' surplus sharing was weaker for beta out-of-frame sequences.

It was template switching that added a universal primer site, and there were unique molecular identifiers on the cDNA. TCRdb re-called the 5' RACE reads with MiXCR, one entry per CDR3 protein. In the table there are about 240,000 distinct CDR3 sequences, 12% of which are singletons. Another study also made use of these data, one on yellow fever vaccine responses in identical twins.

The chain recombines TRBV7-2 with TRBJ2-7, with D possibly TRBD2 on 5 matching bases. Sequenced material: memory (CD45RO+) T cells sorted from blood. This clonotype originated in a woman under 30 in good health. The CDR3, as DNA: TGTGCCAGCACGACCTCGGGGAAAGCCTACGAGCAGTACTTC. Its protein product is CASTTSGKAYEQYF.